Listed below are T cell receptor beta chains from one sample, sequenced in a study of shared clonotypes between healthy human individuals. Using immunoSEQ multiplex PCR, the repertoire was profiled, and TCRdb retains in-frame clones only, with some absent. Here the sample spans 2 million to 3 million clones, 85% to 95% being singletons. The sample taken for sequencing was naive CD4+ T cells sorted from blood. The receptors shown here come from a man between 18 and 35 years old in good health. The CDR3 runs from the conserved cysteine through the conserved F or W. The D gene is left open where the match is weak. Expanded clones are given a class, and other clones once, few, many or no size at all.

J: TRBJ1-1; V: TRBV6-1; size: .; D: .; CDR3: CASSIQKNTEAFF; DNA: TGTGCCAGCAGTATTCAGAAGAACACTGAAGCTTTCTTT
J: TRBJ2-7; V: TRBV7-2; size: .; D: TRBD1; CDR3: CASSLGTGGVEQYF; DNA: TGTGCCAGCAGCCTGGGGACAGGGGGCGTCGAGCAGTACTTC
J: TRBJ2-4; V: TRBV10-1; size: .; D: TRBD1; CDR3: CASSGVDRGKNIQYF; DNA: TGCGCCAGCAGCGGAGTTGACAGGGGAAAAAACATTCAGTACTTC
J: TRBJ2-4; V: TRBV18; size: .; D: .; CDR3: CASSHPRDPKNIQYF; DNA: TGTGCCAGCTCACACCCCAGGGACCCCAAAAACATTCAGTACTTC
J: TRBJ1-3; V: TRBV7-9; size: few; D: .; CDR3: CASSADRTSGNTIYF; DNA: TGTGCCAGCAGCGCTGACAGGACCTCTGGAAACACCATATATTTT
J: TRBJ2-6; V: TRBV18; size: .; D: TRBD1; CDR3: CASSAGTVSGANVLTF; DNA: TGTGCCAGCTCAGCCGGGACAGTTTCTGGGGCCAACGTCCTGACTTTC
J: TRBJ2-7; V: TRBV4-1; size: .; D: TRBD1; CDR3: CASSHAGGSVHEQYF; DNA: TGCGCCAGCAGCCATGCAGGGGGCTCGGTCCACGAGCAGTACTTC
J: TRBJ2-5; V: TRBV5-1; size: .; D: TRBD1; CDR3: CASSGSGTGGSETQYF; DNA: TGCGCCAGCAGCGGATCGGGGACAGGGGGCTCGGAGACCCAGTACTTC
J: TRBJ2-7; V: TRBV15; size: .; D: .; CDR3: CATSRARNSGSYEQYF; DNA: TGTGCCACCAGCAGAGCAAGGAACTCGGGCTCCTACGAGCAGTACTTC
J: TRBJ1-6; V: TRBV11-3; size: .; D: .; CDR3: CVTMNLSPLHF; DNA: TGTGTTACGATGAACCTTTCACCCCTCCACTTT
J: TRBJ1-5; V: TRBV15; size: once; D: .; CDR3: CATSRDLQPQHF; DNA: TGTGCCACCAGCAGAGATTTACAGCCCCAGCATTTT
J: TRBJ2-3; V: TRBV18; size: .; D: .; CDR3: CASSPTVLGTDTQYF; DNA: TGTGCCAGCTCACCTACTGTTTTGGGCACAGATACGCAGTATTTT
J: TRBJ2-7; V: TRBV6-5; size: .; D: TRBD1; CDR3: CASSYSPTGLTYEQYF; DNA: TGTGCCAGCAGTTACTCACCGACAGGGCTGACCTACGAGCAGTACTTC
J: TRBJ1-2; V: TRBV6-1; size: .; D: .; CDR3: CASSPTNYGYTF; DNA: TGTGCCAGCAGTCCAACTAACTATGGCTACACCTTC
J: TRBJ2-2; V: TRBV5-4; size: .; D: TRBD2; CDR3: CASSFSGGKNTGELFF; DNA: TGTGCCAGCAGCTTTAGCGGGGGGAAGAACACCGGGGAGCTGTTTTTT
J: TRBJ2-1; V: TRBV4-1; size: .; D: .; CDR3: CASSQESQGGDEQFF; DNA: TGCGCCAGCAGCCAAGAAAGCCAGGGCGGGGATGAGCAGTTCTTC
J: TRBJ2-6; V: TRBV19; size: .; D: .; CDR3: CASSAEAAGANVLTF; DNA: TGTGCCAGTAGTGCCGAAGCGGCCGGGGCCAACGTCCTGACTTTC
J: TRBJ2-1; V: TRBV4-2; size: .; D: TRBD2; CDR3: CASSQDGGGVNNEQFF; DNA: TGTGCCAGCAGCCAAGATGGCGGGGGAGTTAACAATGAGCAGTTCTTC
J: TRBJ2-3; V: TRBV21-1; size: .; D: .; CDR3: CASSKVRGGGASDTQYF; DNA: TGTGCCAGCAGCAAAGTCCGGGGCGGGGGGGCCTCAGATACGCAGTATTTT
J: TRBJ1-1; V: TRBV10-3; size: .; D: TRBD1; CDR3: CAISPQGASGAFF; DNA: TGTGCCATCAGTCCACAGGGGGCATCGGGAGCTTTCTTT
J: TRBJ2-2; V: TRBV5-1; size: .; D: TRBD2; CDR3: CASSSGVAGGPNTGELFF; DNA: TGCGCCAGCAGCTCCGGTGTAGCGGGAGGGCCTAACACCGGGGAGCTGTTTTTT
J: TRBJ2-7; V: TRBV7-2; size: .; D: TRBD2; CDR3: CASSARLAGPYEQYF; DNA: TGTGCCAGCAGCGCCCGACTAGCGGGTCCCTACGAGCAGTACTTC
J: TRBJ2-5; V: TRBV19; size: .; D: TRBD2; CDR3: CASSRGDAQYF; DNA: TGTGCCAGTAGTCGGGGGGACGCCCAGTACTTC
J: TRBJ1-2; V: TRBV4-2; size: .; D: .; CDR3: CASSHPAGTPYGYTF; DNA: TGTGCCAGCAGCCACCCCGCGGGGACCCCCTATGGCTACACCTTC
J: TRBJ2-1; V: TRBV6-1; size: .; D: .; CDR3: CASNPGPSTYNEQFF; DNA: TGTGCCAGCAACCCAGGCCCTAGCACCTACAATGAGCAGTTCTTC
J: TRBJ2-2; V: TRBV5-3; size: .; D: TRBD1; CDR3: CARSWFDTGTGETGELFF; DNA: TGTGCCAGAAGCTGGTTTGACACCGGGACAGGGGAAACCGGGGAGCTGTTTTTT
J: TRBJ2-7; V: TRBV19; size: .; D: TRBD1; CDR3: CASSFRDRAYEQYF; DNA: TGTGCCAGTAGTTTCCGGGACAGGGCCTACGAGCAGTACTTC
J: TRBJ1-1; V: TRBV5-1; size: .; D: .; CDR3: CASSLEGKTEAFF; DNA: TGCGCCAGCAGCTTGGAGGGTAAGACTGAAGCTTTCTTT
J: TRBJ1-5; V: TRBV27; size: .; D: .; CDR3: CASSLEGGGNQPQHF; DNA: TGTGCCAGCAGTTTGGAGGGGGGCGGCAATCAGCCCCAGCATTTT